These 20 T cell receptor beta chains were all obtained from the same sample, sequenced in a study of cytomegalovirus exposure and HLA in healthy donors. The PCR made use of 60 Vbeta and 13 Jbeta primers. Some clones are missing from TCRdb's copy, which holds only in-frame ones; the method was immunoSEQ multiplex PCR. The repertoire holds 210,000 or so clones, with about 80% as singletons. The material sequenced was PBMCs. The receptors shown here come from a girl between 10 and 17 years old in good health and CMV-seronegative.

The chain links TRBV6-5 to TRBJ2-2, with 9 bases aligning to TRBD1. Germline CDR1 MNHEY, CDR2 SVGAGI. After removal of 6 bases from V and 2 bases from J, the junction contained 4 bases not matched to a gene. The CDR3 loop spans 15 amino acids. Here the CDR3 reads CASSHRGLNTGELFF. Here the CDR3 DNA reads TGTGCCAGCAGCCACAGGGGGCTTAACACCGGGGAGCTGTTTTTT.

This rearrangement joins TRBV2 to TRBJ1-5, with D maybe TRBD1 (6 bases). Germline V gene data show CDR1 as SNHLY and CDR2 as FYNNEI. CDR3 length: 15 residues. V gave up 4 bases and J gave up 0 bases, with 10 bases separating them. This CDR3 reads CASSVTGNSNQPQHF. CDR3 DNA: TGTGCCAGCAGTGTTACAGGGAATAGCAATCAGCCCCAGCATTTT.

V and J are TRBV28 and TRBJ1-2, with D perhaps matching TRBD1 (5 bases). V gave up 3 bases and J gave up 3 bases, with 20 bases separating them. Germline V lookup: CDR1 MDHEN, CDR2 SYDVKM. This CDR3 spans 17 amino acids. The CDR3 loop is CASSLVVGGDVYYGYTF. The CDR3 DNA follows: TGTGCCAGCAGTTTGGTTGTTGGAGGGGACGTCTACTATGGCTACACCTTC.

The V call is TRBV5-1, the J call TRBJ2-7; a possible D gene is TRBD2 (5 bases). V lost 4 bases, J lost 3 bases, and 11 bases lay in between. Germline V lookup: CDR1 SGHRS, CDR2 YFSETQ. The CDR3 has 13 amino acids. The CDR3 is CASSPAGSYEQYF. The CDR3 DNA is TGCGCCAGCAGCCCGGCGGGCAGCTACGAGCAGTACTTC.

This rearrangement joins TRBV19 to TRBJ1-1, with D possibly matching TRBD1 (6 bases). Germline CDR1 and CDR2: LNHDA and SQIVND (reference sequence). The length of the CDR3 is 14 residues. The V gene lost 2 bases and the J gene lost 4 bases, with 11 bases spanning the gap. This CDR3 reads CASSIMGAGTEAFF. CDR3 nucleotides: TGTGCCAGTAGTATAATGGGGGCCGGCACTGAAGCTTTCTTT.

The chain carries TRBV19 and TRBJ1-1; D not certain. This CDR3 contains 14 residues. Trimming stripped 6 bases from V and 1 base from J, with 12 bases between. CDR1 is LNHDA and CDR2 is SQIVND in the germline V gene (reference sequence). The CDR3 DNA reads as TGTGCCAGTAGCATGGGGAGGCAGAACACTGAAGCTTTCTTT. It yields the protein CASSMGRQNTEAFF.

This chain uses TRBV4-3 with TRBJ1-2; 9 bases are a match to TRBD1. Per germline, CDR1 LGHNA and CDR2 YSLEER. V was clipped by 0 bases and J by 6 bases; unmatched bases: 2. The length of the CDR3 is 14 residues. The CDR3 DNA reads TGCGCCAGCAGCCAAGATCGGACAGGGGATGGCTACACCTTC. Its protein is CASSQDRTGDGYTF.

The CDR3 loop reads CASRTGGVHGYTF. The CDR3 DNA is TGTGCCAGCAGGACGGGGGGCGTTCATGGCTACACCTTC. V usage is TRBV18 and J usage is TRBJ1-2; D is perhaps TRBD1 (6 bases). V lost 8 bases to trimming and J lost 6 bases, with 16 bases between them. The germline V gene has CDR1 KGHSH and CDR2 LQKENI. The CDR3 runs 13 residues.

This clone showed up just once. CDR3 sequence reads: CASSLTPSNQPQHF. CDR3 DNA: TGTGCCAGCAGCTTAACTCCTAGCAATCAGCCCCAGCATTTT. V gene TRBV5-4 combines with J gene TRBJ1-5, with D uncertain. The V gene lost 2 bases and the J gene lost 0 bases, with 6 bases spanning the gap. Per germline, CDR1 SGHNT and CDR2 YYREEE (reference sequence). This CDR3 has 14 amino acids.

Concerning this clone itself: This specimen includes other DNA sequences encoding the same CDR3. This chain uses TRBV5-6 with TRBJ1-1; D is perhaps TRBD1 (5 bases). Germline V gene data show CDR1 as SGHDT and CDR2 as YYEEEE. This CDR3 has 12 amino acids. With 1 base removed from V and 4 bases from J, the gap between germline ends came to 5 bases. Written as DNA, the CDR3 is TGTGCCAGCAGCTTGAGGGGCACTGAAGCTTTCTTT. Translated: CASSLRGTEAFF.

This clone was seen only a few times. Possible read error: a much larger clone is one base away. The chain couples TRBV6-1 to TRBJ2-3; TRBD2 matches at 9 bases. V shed 4 bases and J 1 base; nucleotides not matched to a gene: 0. CDR3 size: 14 residues. Germline CDR1 and CDR2: MNHNS and SASEGT. CDR3 bases: TGTGCCAGCAGTGCTAGCGGGGGCACAGATACGCAGTATTTT. Translation: CASSASGGTDTQYF.

The V gene is TRBV7-2, the J gene TRBJ2-3; 12 bases line up with TRBD2. V dropped 5 bases and J dropped 2; count of bases not matched to a gene: 5. Germline CDR1 SGHTA, CDR2 FQGNSA. The CDR3 runs to 16 residues. DNA of the CDR3: TGTGCCAGCAGCCTCAGACTAGCGGGGGACACAGATACGCAGTATTTT. It codes for CASSLRLAGDTDTQYF.

This chain links TRBV28 with TRBJ1-3; no clear D. The ends were cut back, 5 bases at V and 0 bases at J, with 11 bases in the middle. Germline assignment: CDR1 MDHEN and CDR2 SYDVKM. CDR3 size: 15 residues. The CDR3 DNA follows: TGTGCCAGCAGTCAAGACGGGGTCTCTGGAAACACCATATATTTT. Encoded protein: CASSQDGVSGNTIYF.

The chain recombines TRBV5-1 with TRBJ2-1; 8 nucleotides agree with TRBD2. Looked up from germline, CDR1 is SGHRS and CDR2 is YFSETQ. The CDR3 has 17 amino acids. The V and J ends lost 4 bases and 7 bases, in that order; junction bases with no gene match: 16. This CDR3 is CASSPSGTRGRGNEQFF. CDR3 bases: TGCGCCAGCAGCCCCTCCGGGACTAGGGGACGTGGGAATGAGCAGTTCTTC. Based on the CDR3 plus reference TRBV5-1 and TRBJ2-1, the full variable domain is KAGVTQTPRYLIKTRGQQVTLSCSPISGHRSVSWYQQTPGQGLQFLFEYFSETQRNKGNFPGRFSGRQFSNSRSEMNVSTLELGDSALYLCASSPSGTRGRGNEQFFGPGTRLTVL.

The chain employs TRBV19 and TRBJ1-4, with 10 bases fitting TRBD1. Trimming took 5 bases from V and 5 from J; bases not matched to a gene: 8. Germline V gene data show CDR1 as LNHDA and CDR2 as SQIVND (reference sequence). This CDR3 is built from 16 residues. The CDR3 nucleotides are TGTGCCAGTAGTCTGATCCCGGGACAGGGGAATGAAAAACTGTTTTTT. Residues: CASSLIPGQGNEKLFF.

V and J are TRBV28 and TRBJ1-1; the D is unclear. Germline lookup yields CDR1 MDHEN and CDR2 SYDVKM. The V end lost 5 bases, the J end lost 1 base, and 11 bases lay between the germline ends. There are 14 residues in the CDR3. The CDR3 reads CASSPHRGNTEAFF. The CDR3 DNA is TGTGCCAGCAGTCCCCATCGGGGGAACACTGAAGCTTTCTTT. The whole variable domain, filled in from reference TRBV28 and TRBJ1-1, reads DVKVTQSSRYLVKRTGEKVFLECVQDMDHENMFWYRQDPGLGLRLIYFSYDVKMKEKGDIPEGYSVSREKKERFSLILESASTNQTSMYLCASSPHRGNTEAFFGQGTRLTVV.

This clone was seen more than once but under ten times. The chain has TRBV5-6 and TRBJ2-1; 7 bases match TRBD1. CDR3 length equals 15 residues. V was clipped by 4 bases and J by 2 bases; unmatched bases: 6. Germline CDR1 SGHDT, CDR2 YYEEEE. In DNA, the CDR3 is TGTGCCAGCAGCCTCCGAACAGGGGCCTACAATGAGCAGTTCTTC. It encodes CASSLRTGAYNEQFF.

The gene calls are TRBV30 and TRBJ2-3; TRBD1 matches at 8 bases. From germline, CDR1 is GTSNPN and CDR2 SVGIG (reference sequence). The CDR3 covers 14 residues. The V segment lost 0 bases and the J segment 8 bases; nucleotides outside the gene matches: 7. Here the CDR3 DNA reads TGTGCCTGGAGTGTGGCAGGGGGCTTAGGTACGCAGTATTTT. Amino acid sequence: CAWSVAGGLGTQYF. Complete variable domain (other parts from reference TRBV30 and TRBJ2-3): SQTIHQWPATLVQPVGSPLSLECTVEGTSNPNLYWYRQAAGRGLQLLFYSVGIGQISSEVPQNLSASRPQDRQFILSSKKLLLSDSGFYLCAWSVAGGLGTQYFGPGTRLTVL.

The chain has TRBV7-9 and TRBJ2-1; the D is unclear. Trimming shortened V by 1 base and J by 10 bases, and 5 bases separated the two germline ends. Germline loops: CDR1 SEHNR, CDR2 FQNEAQ (reference sequence). The CDR3 has 11 amino acids. In nucleotides, the CDR3 is TGTGCCAGCAGCTTAGTAAGCGAGCAGTTCTTC. It encodes CASSLVSEQFF.

The gene calls are TRBV5-1 and TRBJ2-7; 12 bases are shared with TRBD2. The V segment lost 4 bases and the J segment 5 bases; nucleotides outside the gene matches: 7. CDR1 SGHRS and CDR2 YFSETQ come from the germline V gene. The CDR3 has 15 residues. CDR3 nucleotide sequence: TGCGCCAGCAGCACCGGACTAGCGGGGAGAGACGAGCAGTACTTC. Residues: CASSTGLAGRDEQYF.